The 29 T cell receptor beta chains below come from one sample, sequenced in a study of graft-versus-host responses after intestinal transplantation. Profiled with immunoSEQ multiplex PCR; TCRdb holds only in-frame clones, not every one. The sample carries tens of thousands of clones, around 91% recorded once. Antigens for these TCRs are unknown. The input for sequencing was unstimulated CD8+ T cells sorted from spleen or lymph node cells, taken before transplant. These receptors were obtained from a human donor who was the organ donor for an intestinal transplant.

The chain links TRBV6-5 to TRBJ1-5; D is possibly TRBD1 (5 bases). The germline gives CDR1 MNHEY, CDR2 SVGAGI. Trimming took 5 bases from V and 0 from J, leaving 11 bases between them. The CDR3 has 15 residues. CDR3 in amino acids: CASSPKGYSNQPQHF. CDR3 sequence (DNA): TGTGCCAGCAGTCCAAAGGGGTATAGCAATCAGCCCCAGCATTTT.

This clone was seen more than once but under ten times. The J gene is TRBJ1-2, the V gene TRBV29-1; TRBD1 matches at 11 bases. Losses at the gene ends were 4 bases for V and 6 bases for J; bases not matched to a gene: 10. Germline CDR1 is SQVTM and CDR2 is ANQGSEA. The CDR3 consists of 15 residues. CDR3 in amino acids: CSVGSRQGQGDGYTF. The CDR3 DNA is TGCAGCGTTGGATCCCGCCAGGGACAGGGGGATGGCTACACCTTC. The variable domain in full, with the rest retrieved from reference TRBV29-1 and TRBJ1-2, is SAVISQKPSRDICQRGTSLTIQCQVDSQVTMMFWYRQQPGQSLTLIATANQGSEATYESGFVIDKFPISRPNLTFSTLTVSNMSPEDSSIYLCSVGSRQGQGDGYTFGSGTRLTVV.

The rearrangement joins TRBV2 to TRBJ1-5; tentatively, D is TRBD1 (5 bases). CDR3 length: 18 residues. Germline assignment: CDR1 SNHLY and CDR2 FYNNEI. Trimming removed 0 bases from V and 3 bases from J, with 18 bases in between. CDR3 region: CASSEASLWTPLNQPQHF. In nucleotides, the CDR3 is TGTGCCAGCAGTGAAGCGTCGTTGTGGACACCCCTCAATCAGCCCCAGCATTTT.

The CDR3 is CASSTAVGGSLRKAGELFF. The DNA of the CDR3 is TGTGCCAGCAGTACCGCGGTCGGCGGTAGTCTCAGAAAGGCCGGGGAGCTGTTTTTT. The J gene is TRBJ2-2, the V gene TRBV2; unclear D gene. The germline gives CDR1 SNHLY, CDR2 FYNNEI. The CDR3 sequence is 19 residues long. The V end lost 5 bases, the J end lost 6 bases, and 28 bases lay between the germline ends. The whole variable domain, remainder taken from reference TRBV2 and TRBJ2-2, is EPEVTQTPSHQVTQMGQEVILRCVPISNHLYFYWYRQILGQKVEFLVSFYNNEISEKSEIFDDQFSVERPDGSNFTLKIRSTKLEDSAMYFCASSTAVGGSLRKAGELFFGEGSRLTVL.

The rearrangement uses TRBV4-1 and TRBJ2-6; the D is unclear. This CDR3 contains 14 residues. Germline loops: CDR1 MGHRA, CDR2 YSYEKL. V was clipped by 1 base and J by 4 bases, with 5 bases between them. The CDR3 nucleotides are TGCGCCAGCAGCCAAGGGCCCGGGGCCAACGTCCTGACTTTC. It specifies CASSQGPGANVLTF.

V usage is TRBV2 and J usage is TRBJ1-5, with TRBD1 matching over 9 bases. The CDR3 runs 16 residues. V trimming: 10 bases; J trimming: 7 bases; junction bases outside the gene matches: 17. Germline V gene data show CDR1 as SNHLY and CDR2 as FYNNEI. The chain's CDR3 is CANSRGNRGRGQPQHF. As DNA, the CDR3 is TGTGCCAACAGCCGCGGTAACAGGGGGCGCGGGCAGCCCCAGCATTTT.

V gene TRBV11-2 combines with J gene TRBJ1-2; TRBD1 agrees at 7 bases. The CDR3 extends over 13 amino acids. Trimming took 5 bases from V and 6 from J; bases not matched to a gene: 6. Per germline, CDR1 SGHAT and CDR2 FQNNGV. CDR3 sequence: CASSETGLDGYTF. Here the CDR3 DNA reads TGTGCCAGCAGCGAGACAGGGCTCGATGGCTACACCTTC. The variable domain in full, completed from reference TRBV11-2 and TRBJ1-2, reads EAGVAQSPRYKIIEKRQSVAFWCNPISGHATLYWYQQILGQGPKLLIQFQNNGVVDDSQLPKDRFSAERLKGVDSTLKIQPAKLEDSAVYLCASSETGLDGYTFGSGTRLTVV.

V usage is TRBV19 and J usage is TRBJ1-5; D remains unclear. Trimming pared 6 bases from V and 5 bases from J, leaving 23 bases between. CDR1 LNHDA and CDR2 SQIVND come from the germline V gene (reference sequence). This CDR3 is built from 17 residues. Here the CDR3 DNA reads TGTGCCAGTAGCGTCGGGGTCCGAGGCAGCTATTATCAGCCCCAGCATTTT. Translated: CASSVGVRGSYYQPQHF.

The chain combines TRBV27 with TRBJ2-7; tentatively, D is TRBD1 (8 bases). The CDR3 runs 17 residues. Looked up from germline, CDR1 is MNHEY and CDR2 is SMNVEV (reference sequence). Trimming left V 0 bases short and J 2 bases short, with 17 bases between. The DNA for the CDR3 is TGTGCCAGCAGTTTATCAAGGGGCGGGGGACAGGCCTACGAGCAGTACGTC. It encodes CASSLSRGGGQAYEQYV.

V gene TRBV4-2 combines with J gene TRBJ1-2, with TRBD1 identical over 9 bases. J lost 7 bases, V lost 0 bases, and 6 bases had no gene match. Germline loops: CDR1 LGHNA, CDR2 YNFKEQ. There are 15 residues in the CDR3. The CDR3 bases are TGTGCCAGCAGCCAAGATAAACAGGGGGCAGTTGGCTACACCTTC. Its translation is CASSQDKQGAVGYTF.

This sequence joins TRBV7-9 and TRBJ1-3; D not resolved. CDR3 length equals 15 residues. V was clipped by 6 bases and J by 3 bases, with 15 bases between them. Germline V gene sequence: CDR1 SEHNR, CDR2 FQNEAQ (reference sequence). DNA of the CDR3: TGTGCCAGCAGAGGCGCCCGGGATAATGGAAACACCATATATTTT. Amino acid sequence: CASRGARDNGNTIYF.

The rearrangement joins TRBV2 to TRBJ1-1, with a tentative D call TRBD1 (6 bases). The CDR3 consists of 12 residues. The germline V gene has CDR1 SNHLY and CDR2 FYNNEI. Trimming stripped 4 bases from V and 5 bases from J, with 8 bases between. CDR3 amino acids: CASSGQGTEAFF. The CDR3 DNA follows: TGTGCCAGCAGTGGCCAGGGGACTGAAGCTTTCTTT. Full variable domain (remainder filled in from reference TRBV2 and TRBJ1-1): EPEVTQTPSHQVTQMGQEVILRCVPISNHLYFYWYRQILGQKVEFLVSFYNNEISEKSEIFDDQFSVERPDGSNFTLKIRSTKLEDSAMYFCASSGQGTEAFFGQGTRLTVV.

The chain combines TRBV4-3 with TRBJ1-4, with a weak D call TRBD1 (5 bases). The CDR3 runs to 14 residues. Germline V lookup: CDR1 LGHNA, CDR2 YSLEER. V gave up 0 bases and J gave up 4 bases, with 6 bases separating them. Here the CDR3 DNA reads TGCGCCAGCAGCCAAGACAGGGATAATGAAAAACTGTTTTTT. This gives the protein CASSQDRDNEKLFF.

The genes are TRBV7-8 and TRBJ1-1, with 7 bases matching TRBD1. Germline V gene data show CDR1 as SGHVS and CDR2 as FQNEAQ. V shed 6 bases, J shed 1 base, and the junction held 2 bases outside the gene matches. The CDR3 length is 13 residues. The CDR3 sequence: CASRGTANTEAFF. The CDR3 DNA follows: TGTGCCAGCAGGGGGACAGCGAACACTGAAGCTTTCTTT.

The V and J genes are TRBV5-8 and TRBJ2-1; 9 bases agree with TRBD1. CDR3 length: 15 residues. Trimming took 5 bases from V and 3 from J; bases not matched to a gene: 6. The germline V gene has CDR1 SGHTS and CDR2 YDEGEE. The CDR3 sequence is CASRAGTGIYNEQFF. CDR3 coding DNA: TGTGCCAGCAGGGCCGGGACAGGGATCTACAATGAGCAGTTCTTC.

The chain couples TRBV6-4 to TRBJ2-3, with 12 bases lining up with TRBD1. In germline, CDR1 is MRHNA, CDR2 SNTAGT. J was trimmed by 1 base and V by 6 bases; bases with no gene match: 2. The CDR3 totals 15 residues. The CDR3 sequence is CASSGTGGGTDTQYF. DNA for the CDR3: TGTGCCAGCAGCGGGACAGGGGGCGGCACAGATACGCAGTATTTT.

V usage is TRBV28 and J usage is TRBJ2-1; 11 positions match TRBD2. J lost 4 bases, V lost 6 bases, and 5 bases had no gene match. This CDR3 has 15 residues. Germline CDR1 is MDHEN and CDR2 is SYDVKM. CDR3 nucleotides: TGTGCCAGCAGCCTTAGCGGGGGGGTATACAATGAGCAGTTCTTC. The encoded protein is CASSLSGGVYNEQFF.

The chain uses TRBV4-2 and TRBJ2-6; D is perhaps TRBD1 (6 bases). Trimming cost V 3 bases and J 1 base, with 10 bases left between them. Germline assignment: CDR1 LGHNA and CDR2 YNFKEQ. The CDR3 is 16 amino acids. This CDR3 reads CASSHTGISGANVLTF. The DNA of the CDR3 is TGTGCCAGCAGCCATACAGGGATATCTGGGGCCAACGTCCTGACTTTC.

The chain is built from TRBV28 and TRBJ2-1; D may be TRBD2 (7 bases). The V gene's germline CDR1 is MDHEN and CDR2 SYDVKM. V was clipped by 8 bases and J by 9 bases, with 29 bases between them. This CDR3 contains 17 residues. As DNA, the CDR3 is TGTGCCAGCCCTCCCGGGGGGCTGATACTTGAGGGCGGTGAGCAGTTCTTC. This sequence encodes CASPPGGLILEGGEQFF. The full variable domain, with the rest looked up from reference TRBV28 and TRBJ2-1, is DVKVTQSSRYLVKRTGEKVFLECVQDMDHENMFWYRQDPGLGLRLIYFSYDVKMKEKGDIPEGYSVSREKKERFSLILESASTNQTSMYLCASPPGGLILEGGEQFFGPGTRLTVL.

Concerning this clone itself: A read error may account for a junction end that differs from germline. This chain joins TRBV7-7 and TRBJ2-5, with TRBD1 matching over 10 bases. Germline CDR1 SSHAT, CDR2 FNYEAQ (reference sequence). The CDR3 consists of 21 residues. The CDR3 DNA follows: TGTGCTAGCAGCTACAACCTGTTGACAGGGGGCGCGGGGAGGCACCAAGAGACCCAGTACTTC. This sequence encodes CASSYNLLTGGAGRHQETQYF.

This rearrangement joins TRBV19 to TRBJ1-1; D is perhaps TRBD1 (6 bases). Trimming took 5 bases from V and 6 from J, leaving 13 bases between them. Germline CDR1 is LNHDA and CDR2 is SQIVND (reference sequence). This CDR3 is 13 amino acids long. CDR3 sequence: CASSVGHPSEAFF. The CDR3 DNA reads as TGTGCCAGTAGTGTGGGACATCCCTCTGAAGCTTTCTTT.

The CDR3 nucleotides read TGCGCCAGCAGAGGGACACTCAGGCTCCAGCATTTT. Translation: CASRGTLRLQHF. The J gene is TRBJ1-5, the V gene TRBV10-1; D may be TRBD1 (6 bases). Germline V gives CDR1 WNHNN, CDR2 SYGVQD (reference sequence). This CDR3 is 12 amino acids long. V was pared by 6 bases and J by 12 bases, with 15 bases between.

The CDR3 is CASSPSVGAFNYGYTF. For the CDR3, the DNA is TGTGCCAGCAGCCCAAGTGTGGGGGCGTTCAACTATGGCTACACCTTC. This chain connects TRBV7-9 to TRBJ1-2; D perhaps matches TRBD1 (6 bases). CDR1 is SEHNR, CDR2 FQNEAQ, per germline (reference sequence). The CDR3 spans 16 residues. V dropped 5 bases and J dropped 2 bases, with 18 bases sitting between them.

This clone appeared a few times. The chain is built from TRBV19 and TRBJ2-2, with 12 bases that match TRBD1. Germline V gene lookup returns CDR1 LNHDA and CDR2 SQIVND (reference sequence). With V trimmed by 9 bases and J by 8 bases, 10 bases remained unmatched. There are 15 residues in the CDR3. The CDR3 nucleotides are TGTGCCAGCACCGGGACAGGGGGCTATGTAGGGGAGCTGTTTTTT. Amino acids: CASTGTGGYVGELFF.

The V call is TRBV7-8, the J call TRBJ2-7; 8 nucleotides match TRBD1. The ends lost 1 base at V and 6 bases at J; junction bases unmatched: 11. The V gene's germline CDR1 is SGHVS and CDR2 FQNEAQ. The CDR3 contains 16 residues. The CDR3: CASSLGGQGSLLEQYV. In DNA form, the CDR3 reads TGTGCCAGCAGCTTAGGTGGACAGGGTTCCCTTCTCGAGCAGTACGTC.

The chain recombines TRBV9 with TRBJ2-5, with D possibly TRBD1 on 5 matching bases. CDR3 length equals 15 residues. From germline, CDR1 is SGDLS and CDR2 YYNGEE. V lost 3 bases and J lost 3, with 15 bases in between. The CDR3, as DNA: TGTGCCAGCAGCGGGGGCTGGGTCGGAGAAGAGACCCAGTACTTC. Its protein is CASSGGWVGEETQYF.

The J gene is TRBJ2-6, the V gene TRBV5-4; no clear D. This CDR3 spans 14 amino acids. The germline CDR1 and CDR2 sequences are SGHNT and YYREEE (reference sequence). Trimming pared 5 bases from V and 2 bases from J, leaving 8 bases between. CDR3 DNA sequence: TGTGCCAGCAGAACCGGTGCTGGGGCCAACGTCCTGACTTTC. This sequence encodes CASRTGAGANVLTF.

The CDR3 DNA sequence: TGTGCCAGCACCCCAGGGCCCTACAATGAGCAGTTCTTC. It yields the protein CASTPGPYNEQFF. V and J are TRBV5-6 and TRBJ2-1; D perhaps matches TRBD1 (5 bases). This CDR3 region has 13 residues. Germline loops: CDR1 SGHDT, CDR2 YYEEEE. Between the trimmed V and J ends, which lost 6 bases and 2 bases, there was a span of 9 bases.

The chain has TRBV19 and TRBJ1-5, with 9 bases matching TRBD1. The CDR3 is made up of 13 amino acids. Trimming took 5 bases from V and 7 from J; bases not matched to a gene: 3. Germline lookup yields CDR1 LNHDA and CDR2 SQIVND (reference sequence). CDR3 loop: CASSATGGQPQHF. The CDR3 bases are TGTGCCAGTAGTGCCACAGGGGGCCAGCCCCAGCATTTT.